These 8 T cell receptor beta chains came from one sample sequenced in a study of shared clonotypes between healthy human individuals. Libraries were prepared by immunoSEQ multiplex PCR; TCRdb keeps only in-frame clonotypes and omits some of them. Of 1,400,000 or so clones listed, about 98.5% were seen once; the top ten hold under 0.45%. Sequenced sample: naive CD4+ T cells sorted from blood. The subset denotes: CD45RA+ positively selected. The receptors derive from a man aged 30 to 45 in good health.

V and J are TRBV2 and TRBJ2-7, with 14 bases aligning to TRBD2. This CDR3 has 15 residues. Germline-derived CDR1 and CDR2 are SNHLY and FYNNEI. The V segment lost 6 bases and the J segment 6 bases; nucleotides outside the gene matches: 7. CDR3 nucleotide sequence: TGTGCCAGCAGGGACTCGACTAGCGGGAGGGGCGAGCAGTACTTC. It specifies CASRDSTSGRGEQYF.

The rearrangement joins TRBV15 to TRBJ2-4, with 7 nucleotides matching TRBD1. Germline trimming cut 4 bases from V and 6 bases from J; bases unmatched to any gene: 9. The length of the CDR3 is 15 residues. CDR1 LNHNV and CDR2 YYDKDF come from the germline V gene (reference sequence). CDR3 sequence (DNA): TGTGCCACCAGCAAAAGGGGACAGTATGGAAACATTCAGTACTTC. It is translated as CATSKRGQYGNIQYF.

This chain links TRBV14 with TRBJ2-1; 9 bases are a match to TRBD2. The CDR3 sequence is 16 residues long. The V and J ends lost 2 bases and 5 bases, in that order; junction bases with no gene match: 7. CDR1 and CDR2 (germline): SGHDN, FVKESK. CDR3 sequence (DNA): TGTGCCAGCAGCCAACTAAGCGGGAGGCCAAACAATGAGCAGTTCTTC. Amino acids: CASSQLSGRPNNEQFF.

The chain has TRBV6-5 and TRBJ1-5, with 8 bases matching TRBD1. Germline CDR1 is MNHEY and CDR2 is SVGAGI. The CDR3 totals 14 residues. V shed 6 bases, J shed 3 bases, and the junction held 4 bases outside the gene matches. The CDR3, as DNA: TGTGCCAGCAGCCCGGACAGGGACAATCAGCCCCAGCATTTT. It translates to CASSPDRDNQPQHF.

This clone was detected once. The V and J genes are TRBV5-1 and TRBJ1-5, with D uncertain. Trimming pared 0 bases from V and 6 bases from J, leaving 16 bases between. CDR1 is SGHRS, CDR2 YFSETQ, per germline. The CDR3 is made up of 16 amino acids. CDR3 nucleotides: TGCGCCAGCAGCTTGGGTCCGGCTGTATGGCGTCAGCCCCAGCATTTT. Amino acids: CASSLGPAVWRQPQHF.

The chain is built from TRBV15 and TRBJ2-5, with a weak D call TRBD2 (5 bases). Germline V gene sequence: CDR1 LNHNV, CDR2 YYDKDF (reference sequence). The V gene lost 1 base and the J gene lost 4 bases, with 16 bases spanning the gap. This CDR3 contains 16 residues. The CDR3 loop is CATSRAGLGSVETQYF. In nucleotides, the CDR3 is TGTGCCACCAGCAGAGCCGGTCTTGGTAGCGTAGAGACCCAGTACTTC.

This clone was counted once. The genes are TRBV6-1 and TRBJ1-1; D may be TRBD1 (6 bases). There are 14 residues in the CDR3. Trimming took 7 bases from V and 0 from J, leaving 12 bases between them. Germline V gene lookup returns CDR1 MNHNS and CDR2 SASEGT. CDR3 in amino acids: CASKMGQLNTEAFF. DNA for the CDR3: TGTGCCAGCAAAATGGGACAACTGAACACTGAAGCTTTCTTT.

The chain couples TRBV7-2 to TRBJ1-2; no clear D gene. V was trimmed by 2 bases and J by 5 bases, leaving 6 bases between them. Germline assignment: CDR1 SGHTA and CDR2 FQGNSA. The CDR3 extends over 12 amino acids. The CDR3 DNA follows: TGTGCCAGCAGCTTACAGTATTATGGCTACACCTTC. Translated, it gives CASSLQYYGYTF.